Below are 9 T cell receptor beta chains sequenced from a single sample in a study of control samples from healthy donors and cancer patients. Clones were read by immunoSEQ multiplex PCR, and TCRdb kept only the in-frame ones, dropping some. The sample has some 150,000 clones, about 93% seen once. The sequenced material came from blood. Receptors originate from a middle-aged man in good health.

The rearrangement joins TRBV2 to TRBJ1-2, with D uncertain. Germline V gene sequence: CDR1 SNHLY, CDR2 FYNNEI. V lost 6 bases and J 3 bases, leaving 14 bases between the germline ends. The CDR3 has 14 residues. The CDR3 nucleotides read TGTGCCAGCAGCAGCCCTCTGACATACTATGGCTACACCTTC. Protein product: CASSSPLTYYGYTF.

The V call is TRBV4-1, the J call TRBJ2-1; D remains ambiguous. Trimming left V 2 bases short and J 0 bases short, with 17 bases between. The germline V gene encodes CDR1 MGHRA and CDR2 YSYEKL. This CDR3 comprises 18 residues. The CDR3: CASSQKSAVVSSYNEQFF. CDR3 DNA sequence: TGCGCCAGCAGCCAAAAATCCGCGGTAGTGAGCTCCTACAATGAGCAGTTCTTC.

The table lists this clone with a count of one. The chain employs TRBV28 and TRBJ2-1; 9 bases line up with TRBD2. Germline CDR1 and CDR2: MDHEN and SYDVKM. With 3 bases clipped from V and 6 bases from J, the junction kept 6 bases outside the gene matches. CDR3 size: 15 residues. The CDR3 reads CASSFEAGGPNEQFF. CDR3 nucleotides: TGTGCCAGCAGTTTTGAGGCGGGAGGGCCCAATGAGCAGTTCTTC.

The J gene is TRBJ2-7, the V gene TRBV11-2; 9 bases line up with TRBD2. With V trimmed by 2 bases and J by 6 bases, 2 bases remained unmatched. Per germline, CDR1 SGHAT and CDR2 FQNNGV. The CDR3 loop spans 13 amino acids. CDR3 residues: CASSLWREGEQYF. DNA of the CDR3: TGTGCCAGCAGCTTATGGCGGGAGGGCGAGCAGTACTTC.

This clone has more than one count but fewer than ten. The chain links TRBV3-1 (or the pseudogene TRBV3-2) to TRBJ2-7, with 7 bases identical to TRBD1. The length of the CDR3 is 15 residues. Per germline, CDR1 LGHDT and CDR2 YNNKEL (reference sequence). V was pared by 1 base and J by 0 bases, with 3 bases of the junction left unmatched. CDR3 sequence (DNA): TGTGCCAGCAGCCAAGGGACAGGTCTCTCCTACGAGCAGTACTTC. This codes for CASSQGTGLSYEQYF.

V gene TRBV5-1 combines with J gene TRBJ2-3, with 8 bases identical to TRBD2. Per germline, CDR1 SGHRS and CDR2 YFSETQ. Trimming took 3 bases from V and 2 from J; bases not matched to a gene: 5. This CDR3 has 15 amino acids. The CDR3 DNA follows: TGCGCCAGCAGCTCCGGGACTAGATACACAGATACGCAGTATTTT. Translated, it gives CASSSGTRYTDTQYF.

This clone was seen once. The CDR3 nucleotides are TGTGCCAGCTCACAACCAGGGGTCCTGGACACTGAAGCTTTCTTT. Translating gives CASSQPGVLDTEAFF. This sequence joins TRBV18 and TRBJ1-1; D might be TRBD1 (6 bases). The germline V gene has CDR1 KGHSH and CDR2 LQKENI. This CDR3 is built from 15 residues. The ends were cut back, 4 bases at V and 3 bases at J, with 15 bases in the middle. Full variable domain (outside the CDR3, taken from reference TRBV18 and TRBJ1-1): NAGVMQNPRHLVRRRGQEARLRCSPMKGHSHVYWYRQLPEEGLKFMVYLQKENIIDESGMPKERFSAEFPKEGPSILRIQQVVRGDSAAYFCASSQPGVLDTEAFFGQGTRLTVV.

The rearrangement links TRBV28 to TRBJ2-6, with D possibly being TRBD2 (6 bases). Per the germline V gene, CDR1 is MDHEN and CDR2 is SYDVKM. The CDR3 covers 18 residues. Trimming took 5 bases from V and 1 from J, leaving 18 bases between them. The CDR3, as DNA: TGTGCCAGCAGTCGGGACTCTCGGCGGGCTTCTGGGGCCAACGTCCTGACTTTC. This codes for CASSRDSRRASGANVLTF.

The CDR3 DNA reads TGTGCCAGCAGTTTAACCAGGGGAGGGGAGACCCAGTACTTC. As protein: CASSLTRGGETQYF. V is TRBV28 and J is TRBJ2-5; D is perhaps TRBD2 (7 bases). Trimming left V 2 bases short and J 5 bases short, with 12 bases between. Germline V gene data show CDR1 as MDHEN and CDR2 as SYDVKM. The CDR3 extends over 14 amino acids.